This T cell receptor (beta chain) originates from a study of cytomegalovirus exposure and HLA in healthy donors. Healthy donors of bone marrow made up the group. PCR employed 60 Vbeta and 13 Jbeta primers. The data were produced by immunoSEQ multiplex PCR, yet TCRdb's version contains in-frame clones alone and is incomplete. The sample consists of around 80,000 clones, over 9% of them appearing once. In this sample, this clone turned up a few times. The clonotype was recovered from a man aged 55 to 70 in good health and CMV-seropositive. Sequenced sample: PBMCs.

CDR3 residues: CASSVFQGGTGELFF. DNA of the CDR3: TGTGCCAGCAGTGTGTTCCAGGGAGGGACCGGGGAGCTGTTTTTT. J is TRBJ2-2 and V is TRBV6-4; 7 bases are shared with TRBD2. This CDR3 is built from 15 residues. With 4 bases clipped from V and 5 bases from J, the junction kept 7 bases outside the gene matches. CDR1 is MRHNA and CDR2 is SNTAGT in the germline V gene.